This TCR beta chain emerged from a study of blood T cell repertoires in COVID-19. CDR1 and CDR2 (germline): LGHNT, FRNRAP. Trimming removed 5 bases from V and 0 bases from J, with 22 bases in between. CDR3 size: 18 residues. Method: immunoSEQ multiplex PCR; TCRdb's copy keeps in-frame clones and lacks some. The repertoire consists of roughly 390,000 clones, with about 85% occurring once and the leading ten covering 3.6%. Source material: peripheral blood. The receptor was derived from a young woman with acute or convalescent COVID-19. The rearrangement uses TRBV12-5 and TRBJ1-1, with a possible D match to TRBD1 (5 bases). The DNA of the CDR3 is TGTGCTAGTGGTCCGCGACAGCCGGCGAGACCAATGAACACTGAAGCTTTCTTT. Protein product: CASGPRQPARPMNTEAFF.